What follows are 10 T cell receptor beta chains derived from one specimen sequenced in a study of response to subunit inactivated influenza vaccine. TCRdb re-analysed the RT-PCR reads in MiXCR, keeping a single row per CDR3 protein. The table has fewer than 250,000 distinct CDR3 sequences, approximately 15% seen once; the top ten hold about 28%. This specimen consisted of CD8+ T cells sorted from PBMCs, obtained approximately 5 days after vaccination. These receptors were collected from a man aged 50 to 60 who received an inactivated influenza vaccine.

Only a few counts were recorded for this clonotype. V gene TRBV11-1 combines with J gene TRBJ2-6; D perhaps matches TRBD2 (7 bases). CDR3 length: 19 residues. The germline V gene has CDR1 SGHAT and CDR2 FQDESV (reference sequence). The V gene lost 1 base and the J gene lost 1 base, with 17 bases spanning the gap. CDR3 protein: CASSLERGGPLSGANVLTF. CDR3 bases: TGTGCCAGCAGCTTAGAGAGGGGGGGCCCCCTGTCTGGGGCCAACGTCCTGACTTTC.

The CDR3 region is CASSYVGLAGYNEQFF. CDR3 nucleotide sequence: TGTGCCAGCAGTTACGTGGGACTAGCGGGTTACAATGAGCAGTTCTTC. The rearrangement joins TRBV6-5 to TRBJ2-1, with 12 bases matching TRBD2. The J segment lost 4 bases and the V segment lost 2 bases, leaving 3 bases of the junction unmatched. Germline V gene lookup returns CDR1 MNHEY and CDR2 SVGAGI. The CDR3 length is 16 residues.

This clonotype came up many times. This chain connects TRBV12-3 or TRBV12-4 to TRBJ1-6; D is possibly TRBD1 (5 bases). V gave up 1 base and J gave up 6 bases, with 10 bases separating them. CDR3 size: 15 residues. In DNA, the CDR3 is TGTGCCAGCAGTTTAGGAGACAGACTTAATTCACCCCTCCACTTT. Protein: CASSLGDRLNSPLHF.

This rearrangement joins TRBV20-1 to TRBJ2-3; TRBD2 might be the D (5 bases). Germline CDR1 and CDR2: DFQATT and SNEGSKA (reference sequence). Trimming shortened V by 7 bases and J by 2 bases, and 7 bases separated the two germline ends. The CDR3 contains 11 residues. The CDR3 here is CSGRFTDTQYF. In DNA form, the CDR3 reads TGCAGTGGGAGGTTCACAGATACGCAGTATTTT.

DNA for the CDR3: TGCAGTGCTACCCCCTCGGATGGGCCCTATGGCTACACCTTC. It specifies CSATPSDGPYGYTF. V usage is TRBV20-1 and J usage is TRBJ1-2; D not certain. Per the germline V gene, CDR1 is DFQATT and CDR2 is SNEGSKA (reference sequence). The CDR3 is 14 amino acids. V lost 4 bases and J lost 4, with 16 bases in between.

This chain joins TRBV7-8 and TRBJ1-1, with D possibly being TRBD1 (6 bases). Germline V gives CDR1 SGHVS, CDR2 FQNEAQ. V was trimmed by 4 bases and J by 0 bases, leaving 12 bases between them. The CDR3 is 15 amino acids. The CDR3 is CASSSKTGMNTEAFF. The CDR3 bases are TGTGCCAGCAGCTCCAAGACAGGTATGAACACTGAAGCTTTCTTT.

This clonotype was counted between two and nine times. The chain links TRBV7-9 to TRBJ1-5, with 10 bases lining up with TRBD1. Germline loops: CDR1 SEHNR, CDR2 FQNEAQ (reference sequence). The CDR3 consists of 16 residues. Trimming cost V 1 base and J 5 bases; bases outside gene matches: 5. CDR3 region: CASSLGDRGVDQPQHF. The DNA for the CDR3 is TGTGCCAGCAGCTTAGGGGACAGGGGTGTCGATCAGCCCCAGCATTTT.

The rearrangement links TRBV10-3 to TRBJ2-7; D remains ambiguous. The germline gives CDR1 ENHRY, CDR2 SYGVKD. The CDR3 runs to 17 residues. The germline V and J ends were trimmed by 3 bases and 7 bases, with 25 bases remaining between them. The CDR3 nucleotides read TGTGCCATCAGTGACGGCACACCAATCAGCGCTTGGGAAGAGCAGTACTTC. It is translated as CAISDGTPISAWEEQYF.

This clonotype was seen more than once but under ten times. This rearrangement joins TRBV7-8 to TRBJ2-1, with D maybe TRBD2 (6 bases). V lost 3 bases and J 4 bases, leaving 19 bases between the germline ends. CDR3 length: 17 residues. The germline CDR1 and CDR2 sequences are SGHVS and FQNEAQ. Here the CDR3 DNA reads TGTGCCAGCAGCTTCGCCCTTTTACGGGAGCGGTACAATGAGCAGTTCTTC. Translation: CASSFALLRERYNEQFF.

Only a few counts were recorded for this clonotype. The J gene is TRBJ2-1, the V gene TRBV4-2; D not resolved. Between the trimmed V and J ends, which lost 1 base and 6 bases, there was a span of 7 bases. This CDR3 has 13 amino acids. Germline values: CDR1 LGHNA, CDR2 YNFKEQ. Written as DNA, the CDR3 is TGTGCCAGCAGCCAAGGAATAGGCAATGAGCAGTTCTTC. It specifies CASSQGIGNEQFF.